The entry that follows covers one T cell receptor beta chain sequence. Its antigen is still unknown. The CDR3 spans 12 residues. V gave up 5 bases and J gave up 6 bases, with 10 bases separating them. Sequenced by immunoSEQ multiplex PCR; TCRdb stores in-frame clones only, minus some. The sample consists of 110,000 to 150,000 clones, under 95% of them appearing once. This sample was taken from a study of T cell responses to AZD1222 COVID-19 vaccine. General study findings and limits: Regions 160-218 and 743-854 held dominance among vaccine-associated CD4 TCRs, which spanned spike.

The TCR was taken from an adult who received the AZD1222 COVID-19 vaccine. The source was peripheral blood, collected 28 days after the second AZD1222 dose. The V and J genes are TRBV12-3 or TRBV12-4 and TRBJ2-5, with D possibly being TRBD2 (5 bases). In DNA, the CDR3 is TGTGCCAGCAGTCGGGATATCCAGACCCAGTACTTC. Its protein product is CASSRDIQTQYF.